This entry is about one TCR beta chain. Extraction and reverse transcription of RNA yielded cDNA as the sequencing template. Sequencing was performed with immunoSEQ multiplex PCR; in TCRdb, only in-frame clones are kept and a portion is missing. The sample carries 150,000 or so clones, around half recorded once. This sample was included in a study of CD8+ T cells in alopecia areata. The length of the CDR3 is 14 residues. CDR1 MGHRA and CDR2 YSYEKL come from the germline V gene. V gave up 1 base and J gave up 2 bases, with 8 bases separating them. The receptor's source is a human donor with alopecia areata. Sequenced here: CD8+ T cells sorted from blood, sampled at week 0. The gene calls are TRBV4-1 and TRBJ1-2, with D uncertain. The CDR3 coding sequence is TGCGCCAGCAGCCAAGGAGCACTAAACTATGGCTACACCTTC. Protein: CASSQGALNYGYTF.